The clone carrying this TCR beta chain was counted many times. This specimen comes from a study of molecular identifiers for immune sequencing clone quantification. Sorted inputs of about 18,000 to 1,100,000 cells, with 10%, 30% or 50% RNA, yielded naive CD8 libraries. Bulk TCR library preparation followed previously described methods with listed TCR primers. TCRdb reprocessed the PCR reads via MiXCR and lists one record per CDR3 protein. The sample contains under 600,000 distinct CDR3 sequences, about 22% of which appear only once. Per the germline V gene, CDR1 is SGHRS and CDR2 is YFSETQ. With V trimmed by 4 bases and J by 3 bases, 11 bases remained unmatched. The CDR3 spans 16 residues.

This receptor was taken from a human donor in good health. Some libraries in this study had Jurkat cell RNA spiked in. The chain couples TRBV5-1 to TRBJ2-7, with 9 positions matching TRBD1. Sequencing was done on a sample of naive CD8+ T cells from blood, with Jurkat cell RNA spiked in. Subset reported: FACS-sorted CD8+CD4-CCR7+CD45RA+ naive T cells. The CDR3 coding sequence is TGCGCCAGCAGCCAAGCCGGGACAGGGCATAACTACGAGCAGTACTTC. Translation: CASSQAGTGHNYEQYF.